The rows below give T cell receptor beta chains drawn from one sample of a study of cytomegalovirus exposure and HLA in healthy donors. Sequencing was performed with immunoSEQ multiplex PCR; in TCRdb, only in-frame clones are kept and a portion is missing. The sample has over 130,000 clones; 60% to 80% are singletons. The sequenced sample consisted of PBMCs. The receptors were gathered from a woman aged 25-40 years in good health and CMV-seronegative. Both conserved end residues are part of each CDR3. Fields, in order: V gene, clone size, J gene, CDR3 protein. Size is omitted from some rows. Given values are once, few, many or a class for expanded clones.

v_gene: TRBV5-6; abundance: -; j_gene: TRBJ1-1; CDR3aa: CASSPTSGHTNTEAFF
v_gene: TRBV2; abundance: -; j_gene: TRBJ1-2; CDR3aa: CASRVGQGVFDGYTF
v_gene: TRBV30; abundance: -; j_gene: TRBJ2-1; CDR3aa: CAWSPSGGPQFF
v_gene: TRBV28; abundance: -; j_gene: TRBJ2-3; CDR3aa: CASRYPGLAGGKTDTQYF
v_gene: TRBV5-1; abundance: -; j_gene: TRBJ1-5; CDR3aa: CASSLRWETGTHQPQHF
v_gene: TRBV9; abundance: few; j_gene: TRBJ2-2; CDR3aa: CASSVGRRLNTGELFF
v_gene: TRBV11-2; abundance: -; j_gene: TRBJ1-1; CDR3aa: CASSFFGGTEAFF
v_gene: TRBV14; abundance: -; j_gene: TRBJ1-2; CDR3aa: CASSQAGQGGGYTF
v_gene: TRBV6-1; abundance: -; j_gene: TRBJ2-3; CDR3aa: CASSGGGATQYF
v_gene: TRBV6-5; abundance: -; j_gene: TRBJ2-7; CDR3aa: CASSYSSGSYEQYF
v_gene: TRBV5-1; abundance: -; j_gene: TRBJ2-3; CDR3aa: CASSLGVESNTDTQYF
v_gene: TRBV6-4; abundance: -; j_gene: TRBJ1-1; CDR3aa: CASSDRPGQGYTEAFF
v_gene: TRBV11-2; abundance: -; j_gene: TRBJ2-2; CDR3aa: CASSPDSYAGELFF
v_gene: TRBV5-1; abundance: -; j_gene: TRBJ1-2; CDR3aa: CASKSREGNYGYTF
v_gene: TRBV6-5; abundance: few; j_gene: TRBJ2-1; CDR3aa: CASGRKNYNEQFF
v_gene: TRBV9; abundance: -; j_gene: TRBJ2-3; CDR3aa: CASSEGVTTDTQYF
v_gene: TRBV9; abundance: -; j_gene: TRBJ2-4; CDR3aa: CASSSGASGFLAKNIQYF
v_gene: TRBV18; abundance: -; j_gene: TRBJ1-1; CDR3aa: CASSPGQGKRSNTEAFF
v_gene: TRBV9; abundance: -; j_gene: TRBJ2-1; CDR3aa: CAGSDSSSYNEQFF
v_gene: TRBV29-1; abundance: -; j_gene: TRBJ1-1; CDR3aa: CSVGDRSEAFF
v_gene: TRBV2; abundance: few; j_gene: TRBJ1-5; CDR3aa: CASSLWDTGQPQHF
v_gene: TRBV5-4; abundance: -; j_gene: TRBJ2-2; CDR3aa: CASSFGGRTSGRAVTGELFF
v_gene: TRBV23-1; abundance: once; j_gene: TRBJ2-1; CDR3aa: CASSQSPTSGYNEQFF
v_gene: TRBV5-1; abundance: -; j_gene: TRBJ2-1; CDR3aa: CASSPGLAGGNEQFF
v_gene: TRBV11-1; abundance: few; j_gene: TRBJ1-1; CDR3aa: CASSAIGQGLNTEAFF
v_gene: TRBV5-6; abundance: -; j_gene: TRBJ1-1; CDR3aa: CASSLRGTPGGEAFF
v_gene: TRBV11-3; abundance: -; j_gene: TRBJ2-1; CDR3aa: CASSFLAGGQDEQFF
v_gene: TRBV6-1; abundance: few; j_gene: TRBJ1-5; CDR3aa: CASSERPGRNQPQHF
v_gene: TRBV6-6; abundance: few; j_gene: TRBJ2-2; CDR3aa: CASTHGTNTGELFF
v_gene: TRBV10-3; abundance: -; j_gene: TRBJ1-4; CDR3aa: CAISESGGAGEKLFF
v_gene: TRBV28; abundance: few; j_gene: TRBJ2-3; CDR3aa: CARHRESTDTQYF
v_gene: TRBV19; abundance: few; j_gene: TRBJ2-2; CDR3aa: CASHRGLNTGELFF
v_gene: TRBV5-1; abundance: once; j_gene: -; CDR3aa: CASSSRQGTSYEQYF
v_gene: TRBV7-7; abundance: -; j_gene: TRBJ2-7; CDR3aa: CASSPGLAGGRYEQYF
v_gene: TRBV7-7; abundance: -; j_gene: TRBJ2-1; CDR3aa: CASSPGLADNKLFF
v_gene: TRBV7-8; abundance: -; j_gene: TRBJ1-2; CDR3aa: CASSLRGSSLYGYTF
v_gene: TRBV4-2; abundance: once; j_gene: TRBJ2-5; CDR3aa: CASSQDSGDPTVGGRETQYF
v_gene: TRBV7-9; abundance: -; j_gene: TRBJ2-3; CDR3aa: CASSLTGMGDTQYF
v_gene: TRBV2; abundance: -; j_gene: TRBJ2-1; CDR3aa: CASSEQGPYNEQFF
v_gene: TRBV28; abundance: -; j_gene: TRBJ2-7; CDR3aa: CASRPTEWQGGYEQYF
v_gene: TRBV5-1; abundance: few; j_gene: TRBJ2-3; CDR3aa: CASSLGRVSTDTQYF
v_gene: TRBV2; abundance: -; j_gene: TRBJ2-5; CDR3aa: CASRRRLADGETQYF
v_gene: TRBV7-2; abundance: -; j_gene: TRBJ1-5; CDR3aa: CASSFQGGVSQPQHF
v_gene: TRBV5-1; abundance: -; j_gene: TRBJ1-2; CDR3aa: CASSFSSVDGYTF